This T cell receptor beta chain appears in the sequencing data of a study of vaccination and CD4 T cells after COVID-19. Treatment indicated: approximately 10-day PBMC culture with coronavirus spike peptide pools or control peptides (ViraFEST assay). Positive SARS-CoV-2 PCR tests in convalescent patients dated from March to December 2020, pre-Alpha, Beta and Delta. General observations from the study: Nearly all convalescent vaccine-specific clones, 304 of 307, recognized only SARS-CoV-2 spike.

This clonotype was counted between two and nine times. The antigen remains undetermined. Sequence data for DNA of cultured CD4+ T cells were generated by the Oncomine TCR Beta short-read assay. TCRdb recomputed calls from the PCR reads with MiXCR, one row per CDR3 protein. Among about 3,100 distinct CDR3 sequences listed, about three quarters were seen once. This CDR3 has 15 residues. The V gene lost 7 bases and the J gene lost 6 bases, with 18 bases spanning the gap. CDR1 is SEHNR and CDR2 is FQNEAQ in the germline V gene (reference sequence). The sequencing input was CD4+ T cells from blood, cultured in vitro. The clonotype comes from a human donor who had recovered from COVID-19. The chain recombines TRBV7-9 with TRBJ2-2, with D perhaps matching TRBD1 (6 bases). Here the CDR3 reads CASNPQGSMAGELFF. In DNA form, the CDR3 reads TGTGCCAGCAACCCACAGGGAAGTATGGCCGGGGAGCTGTTTTTT.